The next 25 T cell receptor beta chains were all read from a single sample in a study of T cell changes during pregnancy in multiple sclerosis. TCRdb keeps only in-frame clones here, not all; method: immunoSEQ multiplex PCR. The table records about 70,000 clones, 92% of them present only once. Source: CD8+ T cells from peripheral blood mononuclear cells, taken in the third trimester of pregnancy. The receptors here all came from a female donor in good health, enrolled as a control in a pregnancy study.

V usage is TRBV30 and J usage is TRBJ1-2; 9 nucleotides match TRBD1. The V and J ends lost 5 bases and 7 bases, in that order; junction bases with no gene match: 11. CDR1 is GTSNPN and CDR2 is SVGIG in the germline V gene (reference sequence). This CDR3 comprises 14 residues. Here the CDR3 reads CAWYKGTGNLGYTF. For the CDR3, the DNA is TGTGCCTGGTATAAGGGGACAGGGAATCTTGGCTACACCTTC.

V and J are TRBV2 and TRBJ2-7; a weak D match, TRBD2 (6 bases). V dropped 4 bases and J dropped 0 bases, with 10 bases sitting between them. Germline CDR1 is SNHLY and CDR2 is FYNNEI. CDR3 length equals 14 residues. The CDR3 is CASSVGGPSYEQYF. CDR3 in DNA: TGTGCCAGCAGTGTCGGGGGACCCTCCTACGAGCAGTACTTC.

The rearrangement uses TRBV4-3 and TRBJ2-5; unclear D gene. The length of the CDR3 is 16 residues. Germline values: CDR1 LGHNA, CDR2 YSLEER. The ends were cut back, 4 bases at V and 5 bases at J, with 20 bases in the middle. CDR3 region: CASSPPSPVTQETQYF. The CDR3 bases are TGCGCCAGCAGCCCGCCTAGTCCAGTAACCCAGGAGACCCAGTACTTC.

The V gene is TRBV19, the J gene TRBJ2-1, with D possibly being TRBD1 (6 bases). CDR1 and CDR2 (germline): LNHDA, SQIVND (reference sequence). The CDR3 length is 12 residues. Trimming left V 5 bases short and J 12 bases short, with 14 bases between. CDR3 protein: CASSPPGQWQFF. The CDR3 DNA reads TGTGCCAGTAGTCCCCCTGGACAGTGGCAGTTCTTC.

The V call is TRBV7-9, the J call TRBJ2-7; 7 positions agree with TRBD2. V shed 5 bases and J 4 bases; nucleotides not matched to a gene: 11. There are 15 residues in the CDR3. Germline V CDR1 and CDR2: SEHNR, FQNEAQ (reference sequence). The CDR3 loop reads CASSLPGGGGYEQYF. In DNA form, the CDR3 reads TGTGCCAGCAGCCTCCCCGGCGGGGGAGGATACGAGCAGTACTTC. Filled out from reference TRBV7-9 and TRBJ2-7, the complete variable domain reads DTGVSQNPRHKITKRGQNVTFRCDPISEHNRLYWYRQTLGQGPEFLTYFQNEAQLEKSRLLSDRFSAERPKGSFSTLEIQRTEQGDSAMYLCASSLPGGGGYEQYFGPGTRLTVT.

The chain uses TRBV19 and TRBJ1-1; possibly TRBD1 for D (6 bases). V shed 3 bases and J shed 1 base, with 12 bases lying between them. The length of the CDR3 is 15 residues. Germline V gene lookup returns CDR1 LNHDA and CDR2 SQIVND (reference sequence). The chain's CDR3 is CASSIRGGANTEAFF. The CDR3 bases are TGTGCCAGTAGTATCCGGGGGGGCGCGAACACTGAAGCTTTCTTT.

This clone was detected only a few times. The chain uses TRBV7-9 and TRBJ1-1; D possibly corresponds to TRBD1 (6 bases). V lost 7 bases and J lost 0, with 18 bases in between. The CDR3 is 16 amino acids. Per the germline V gene, CDR1 is SEHNR and CDR2 is FQNEAQ (reference sequence). CDR3 in amino acids: CASNPTEDSMNTEAFF. The CDR3 region has the DNA TGTGCCAGCAACCCTACGGAGGACAGCATGAACACTGAAGCTTTCTTT. Complete variable domain (other parts from reference TRBV7-9 and TRBJ1-1): DTGVSQNPRHKITKRGQNVTFRCDPISEHNRLYWYRQTLGQGPEFLTYFQNEAQLEKSRLLSDRFSAERPKGSFSTLEIQRTEQGDSAMYLCASNPTEDSMNTEAFFGQGTRLTVV.

The rearrangement uses TRBV11-3 and TRBJ2-7, with a weak D call TRBD1 (5 bases). The CDR3 is made up of 17 amino acids. Trimming took 1 base from V and 4 from J, leaving 20 bases between them. The germline CDR1 and CDR2 sequences are SGHNT and YENEEA. The CDR3 DNA reads as TGTGCCAGCAGCTTAGGATTGGGGCAGGGCCGTTCGTACGAGCAGTACTTC. Its translation is CASSLGLGQGRSYEQYF.

As DNA, the CDR3 is TGTGCCTGGAGGTCCAGAGAGGCCGGTGGCTACACCTTC. Protein sequence: CAWRSREAGGYTF. The rearrangement joins TRBV30 to TRBJ1-2; no clear D gene. Trimming removed 3 bases from V and 7 bases from J, with 15 bases in between. The CDR3 runs 13 residues. Germline V CDR1 and CDR2: GTSNPN, SVGIG (reference sequence).

V is TRBV7-6 and J is TRBJ1-2; TRBD1 aligns across 7 bases. V trimming: 1 base; J trimming: 6 bases; junction bases outside the gene matches: 5. Germline assignment: CDR1 SGHVS and CDR2 FNYEAQ. The CDR3 is 14 residues long. CDR3: CASSLGTGVHGYTF. As DNA, the CDR3 is TGTGCCAGCAGCTTAGGAACAGGGGTACATGGCTACACCTTC.

The chain recombines TRBV6-4 with TRBJ2-3; D unclear. There are 17 residues in the CDR3. Germline V gene lookup returns CDR1 MRHNA and CDR2 SNTAGT. V was clipped by 0 bases and J by 2 bases, with 15 bases between them. The CDR3 loop reads CASSDSTQLYSTDTQYF. CDR3 sequence (DNA): TGTGCCAGCAGTGACTCGACACAGCTATACTCCACAGATACGCAGTATTTT.

V and J are TRBV21-1 and TRBJ2-7; the table's D gene call, TRBD1, was not cross checked with the DNA. TRBV21-1 is a pseudogene. The CDR3 runs to 14 residues. The CDR3 nucleotides read TGTGCCAGCAGCCACCGGGACAGTCCCTACGAGCAGTACTTC. Its protein product is CASSHRDSPYEQYF.

V gene TRBV9 combines with J gene TRBJ2-3; TRBD2 aligns across 7 bases. The V and J ends lost 4 bases and 2 bases, in that order; junction bases with no gene match: 7. CDR1 SGDLS and CDR2 YYNGEE come from the germline V gene. The CDR3 has 15 residues. CDR3: CASSPGTTNTDTQYF. As DNA, the CDR3 is TGTGCCAGCAGCCCCGGGACTACAAACACAGATACGCAGTATTTT.

This clone was observed once. The chain carries TRBV14 and TRBJ2-7; TRBD2 matches at 13 bases. Germline V gene lookup returns CDR1 SGHDN and CDR2 FVKESK. V dropped 3 bases and J dropped 1; count of bases not matched to a gene: 9. The CDR3 is 18 residues long. CDR3 coding DNA: TGTGCCAGCAGCCATGATGCCGGACTAGCGGGGGCGTCCTACGAGCAGTACTTC. It codes for CASSHDAGLAGASYEQYF.

The V call is TRBV10-3, the J call TRBJ1-1; tentative D call: TRBD1 (6 bases). The ends were cut back, 3 bases at V and 0 bases at J, with 8 bases in the middle. This CDR3 contains 14 residues. Germline V gives CDR1 ENHRY, CDR2 SYGVKD. The CDR3 reads CAISEGQLNTEAFF. The CDR3 DNA sequence: TGTGCCATCAGTGAAGGACAGTTGAACACTGAAGCTTTCTTT.

The chain links TRBV2 to TRBJ2-2; D call uncertain. The CDR3 runs 11 residues. V lost 6 bases and J lost 7, with 6 bases in between. In germline, CDR1 is SNHLY, CDR2 FYNNEI. CDR3 residues: CASSYLGELFF. The CDR3 DNA follows: TGTGCCAGCAGCTACCTCGGGGAGCTGTTTTTT.

DNA for the CDR3: TGTGCCAGCAGCCCCGCGGGCGAAGAGACCCAGTACTTC. This encodes CASSPAGEETQYF. The V gene is TRBV7-3, the J gene TRBJ2-5; the D gene is possibly TRBD2 (5 bases). CDR1 and CDR2 from the germline V gene are SGHTA and FQGTGA. The CDR3 has 13 residues. Between the trimmed V and J ends, which lost 5 bases and 3 bases, there was a span of 10 bases.

The chain combines TRBV27 with TRBJ2-7, with D possibly TRBD2 on 6 matching bases. The CDR3 is made up of 16 amino acids. Between the trimmed V and J ends, which lost 1 base and 2 bases, there was a span of 15 bases. Germline V lookup: CDR1 MNHEY, CDR2 SMNVEV (reference sequence). CDR3 bases: TGTGCCAGCAGTTTATATGGCGGGGCCCTAACCTACGAGCAGTACTTC. It yields the protein CASSLYGGALTYEQYF.

The chain has TRBV30 and TRBJ1-2, with D tentatively TRBD1 (5 bases). Trimming cost V 2 bases and J 8 bases, with 12 bases left between them. Germline loops: CDR1 GTSNPN, CDR2 SVGIG (reference sequence). The CDR3 has 12 residues. DNA of the CDR3: TGTGCCTGGAGTCCCTCGGGGGGGGGCTACACCTTC. Encoded protein: CAWSPSGGGYTF.

The V and J genes are TRBV9 and TRBJ2-7; 8 nucleotides match TRBD1. Trimming cost V 0 bases and J 5 bases; bases outside gene matches: 4. Germline CDR1 reads SGDLS; CDR2 reads YYNGEE. The CDR3 sequence is 14 residues long. The CDR3 nucleotides are TGTGCCAGCAGCGTAGGGCAGGGGGCTGACGAGCAGTACTTC. This encodes CASSVGQGADEQYF.

CDR3 sequence reads: CASSSGGYNEQFF. In DNA form, the CDR3 reads TGTGCCAGCAGTTCAGGAGGCTACAATGAGCAGTTCTTC. The chain recombines TRBV27 with TRBJ2-1; maybe TRBD2 (5 bases). Trimming shortened V by 4 bases and J by 3 bases, and 7 bases separated the two germline ends. The CDR3 loop spans 13 amino acids. Germline loops: CDR1 MNHEY, CDR2 SMNVEV (reference sequence).

This chain joins TRBV19 and TRBJ2-7; maybe TRBD1 (5 bases). Germline CDR1 and CDR2: LNHDA and SQIVND (reference sequence). Between the trimmed V and J ends, which lost 5 bases and 2 bases, there was a span of 16 bases. The CDR3 loop spans 15 amino acids. The CDR3 bases are TGTGCCAGTAGTTATTTTGCCTCAGGGCCCTACGAGCAGTACTTC. Translation: CASSYFASGPYEQYF.

V gene TRBV30 combines with J gene TRBJ2-7; 7 bases map to TRBD1. The CDR3 consists of 13 residues. Trimming cost V 0 bases and J 5 bases; bases outside gene matches: 4. CDR1 and CDR2 from the germline V gene are GTSNPN and SVGIG (reference sequence). The CDR3 region is CAWSVGQVDEQYF. As DNA, the CDR3 is TGTGCCTGGAGTGTCGGACAGGTCGACGAGCAGTACTTC.

The chain carries TRBV27 and TRBJ2-1; D is perhaps TRBD1 (5 bases). This CDR3 spans 14 amino acids. The V gene lost 2 bases and the J gene lost 6 bases, with 11 bases spanning the gap. Germline CDR1 MNHEY, CDR2 SMNVEV (reference sequence). CDR3 coding DNA: TGTGCCAGCAGTTTAGCCCCAGGGATCAATGAGCAGTTCTTC. Encoded protein: CASSLAPGINEQFF.

The genes are TRBV29-1 and TRBJ2-7; 9 nucleotides agree with TRBD1. The CDR3 consists of 13 residues. The trim removed 7 bases at V and 4 bases at J, leaving 8 bases unmatched. The germline gives CDR1 SQVTM, CDR2 ANQGSEA. This CDR3 reads CSASTGGRYEQYF. In nucleotides, the CDR3 is TGCAGCGCATCGACAGGGGGACGGTACGAGCAGTACTTC.